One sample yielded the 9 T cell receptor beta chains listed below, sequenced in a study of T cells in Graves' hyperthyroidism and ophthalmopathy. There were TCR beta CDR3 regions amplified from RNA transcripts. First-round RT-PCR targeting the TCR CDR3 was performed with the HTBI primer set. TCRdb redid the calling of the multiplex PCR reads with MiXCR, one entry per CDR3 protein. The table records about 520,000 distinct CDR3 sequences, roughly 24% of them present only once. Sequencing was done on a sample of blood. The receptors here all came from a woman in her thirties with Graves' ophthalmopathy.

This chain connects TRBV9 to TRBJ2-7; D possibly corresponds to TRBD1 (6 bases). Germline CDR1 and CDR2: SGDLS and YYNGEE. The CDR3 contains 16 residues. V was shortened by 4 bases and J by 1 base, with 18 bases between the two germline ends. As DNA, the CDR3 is TGTGCCAGCAGCCCAAGAGGGGGTAGGGTTTCCTACGAGCAGTACTTC. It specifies CASSPRGGRVSYEQYF. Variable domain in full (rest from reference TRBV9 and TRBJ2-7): DSGVTQTPKHLITATGQRVTLRCSPRSGDLSVYWYQQSLDQGLQFLIQYYNGEERAKGNILERFSAQQFPDLHSELNLSSLELGDSALYFCASSPRGGRVSYEQYFGPGTRLTVT.

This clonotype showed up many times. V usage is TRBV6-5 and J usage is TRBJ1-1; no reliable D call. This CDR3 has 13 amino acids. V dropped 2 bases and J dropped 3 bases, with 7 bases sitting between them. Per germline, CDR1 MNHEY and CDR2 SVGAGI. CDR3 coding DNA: TGTGCCAGCAGTTACCCTACAGACACTGAAGCTTTCTTT. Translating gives CASSYPTDTEAFF.

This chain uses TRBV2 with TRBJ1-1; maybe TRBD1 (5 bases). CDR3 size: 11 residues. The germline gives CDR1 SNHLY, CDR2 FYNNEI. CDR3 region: CGGHRGVEAFF. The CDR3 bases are TGTGGCGGACATCGAGGAGTTGAAGCTTTCTTT. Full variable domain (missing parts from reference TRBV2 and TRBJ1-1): EPEVTQTPSHQVTQMGQEVILRCVPISNHLYFYWYRQILGQKVEFLVSFYNNEISEKSEIFDDQFSVERPDGSNFTLKIRSTKLEDSAMYFCGGHRGVEAFFGQGTRLTVV.

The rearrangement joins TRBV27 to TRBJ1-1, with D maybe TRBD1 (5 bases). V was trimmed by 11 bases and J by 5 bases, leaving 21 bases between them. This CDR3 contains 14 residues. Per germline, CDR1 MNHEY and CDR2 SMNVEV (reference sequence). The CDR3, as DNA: TGTGCCTCCATCCCCCACGGTGGGGGGACTGAAGCTTTCTTT. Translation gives CASIPHGGGTEAFF.

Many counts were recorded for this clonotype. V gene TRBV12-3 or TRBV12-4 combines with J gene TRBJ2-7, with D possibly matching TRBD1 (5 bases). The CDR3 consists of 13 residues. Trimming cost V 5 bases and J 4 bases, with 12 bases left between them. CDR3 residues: CASSPGLGYEQYF. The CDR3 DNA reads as TGTGCCAGCAGTCCAGGGTTGGGTTACGAGCAGTACTTC.

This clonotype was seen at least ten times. CDR3: CASSERTETGELFF. CDR3 nucleotide sequence: TGTGCCAGCAGTGAAAGGACAGAAACCGGGGAGCTGTTTTTT. The chain uses TRBV6-1 and TRBJ2-2, with a possible D match to TRBD1 (6 bases). The V gene's germline CDR1 is MNHNS and CDR2 SASEGT. This CDR3 has 14 amino acids. V was pared by 2 bases and J by 5 bases, with 9 bases between.

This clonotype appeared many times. The CDR3 DNA reads as TGTGCCACCAGCAGTGCATCGGGGTTTCAGCCCCAGCATTTT. It translates to CATSSASGFQPQHF. The rearrangement uses TRBV15 and TRBJ1-5; D is undetermined. V dropped 3 bases and J dropped 6 bases, with 12 bases sitting between them. Per the germline V gene, CDR1 is LNHNV and CDR2 is YYDKDF (reference sequence). The CDR3 consists of 14 residues.

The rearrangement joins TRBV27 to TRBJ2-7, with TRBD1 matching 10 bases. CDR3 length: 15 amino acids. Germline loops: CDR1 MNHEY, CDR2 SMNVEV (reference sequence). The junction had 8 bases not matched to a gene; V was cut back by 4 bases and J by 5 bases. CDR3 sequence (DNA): TGTGCCAGCAGTTCCGTCGACAGGGGGCACAACGAGCAGTACTTC. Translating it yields CASSSVDRGHNEQYF.

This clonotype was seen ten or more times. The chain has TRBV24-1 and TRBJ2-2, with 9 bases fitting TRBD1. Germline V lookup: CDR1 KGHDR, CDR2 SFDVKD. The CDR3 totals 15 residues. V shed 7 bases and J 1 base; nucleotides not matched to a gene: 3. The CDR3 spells CATRGTGMNTGELFF. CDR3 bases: TGTGCCACCAGGGGGACAGGGATGAACACCGGGGAGCTGTTTTTT.